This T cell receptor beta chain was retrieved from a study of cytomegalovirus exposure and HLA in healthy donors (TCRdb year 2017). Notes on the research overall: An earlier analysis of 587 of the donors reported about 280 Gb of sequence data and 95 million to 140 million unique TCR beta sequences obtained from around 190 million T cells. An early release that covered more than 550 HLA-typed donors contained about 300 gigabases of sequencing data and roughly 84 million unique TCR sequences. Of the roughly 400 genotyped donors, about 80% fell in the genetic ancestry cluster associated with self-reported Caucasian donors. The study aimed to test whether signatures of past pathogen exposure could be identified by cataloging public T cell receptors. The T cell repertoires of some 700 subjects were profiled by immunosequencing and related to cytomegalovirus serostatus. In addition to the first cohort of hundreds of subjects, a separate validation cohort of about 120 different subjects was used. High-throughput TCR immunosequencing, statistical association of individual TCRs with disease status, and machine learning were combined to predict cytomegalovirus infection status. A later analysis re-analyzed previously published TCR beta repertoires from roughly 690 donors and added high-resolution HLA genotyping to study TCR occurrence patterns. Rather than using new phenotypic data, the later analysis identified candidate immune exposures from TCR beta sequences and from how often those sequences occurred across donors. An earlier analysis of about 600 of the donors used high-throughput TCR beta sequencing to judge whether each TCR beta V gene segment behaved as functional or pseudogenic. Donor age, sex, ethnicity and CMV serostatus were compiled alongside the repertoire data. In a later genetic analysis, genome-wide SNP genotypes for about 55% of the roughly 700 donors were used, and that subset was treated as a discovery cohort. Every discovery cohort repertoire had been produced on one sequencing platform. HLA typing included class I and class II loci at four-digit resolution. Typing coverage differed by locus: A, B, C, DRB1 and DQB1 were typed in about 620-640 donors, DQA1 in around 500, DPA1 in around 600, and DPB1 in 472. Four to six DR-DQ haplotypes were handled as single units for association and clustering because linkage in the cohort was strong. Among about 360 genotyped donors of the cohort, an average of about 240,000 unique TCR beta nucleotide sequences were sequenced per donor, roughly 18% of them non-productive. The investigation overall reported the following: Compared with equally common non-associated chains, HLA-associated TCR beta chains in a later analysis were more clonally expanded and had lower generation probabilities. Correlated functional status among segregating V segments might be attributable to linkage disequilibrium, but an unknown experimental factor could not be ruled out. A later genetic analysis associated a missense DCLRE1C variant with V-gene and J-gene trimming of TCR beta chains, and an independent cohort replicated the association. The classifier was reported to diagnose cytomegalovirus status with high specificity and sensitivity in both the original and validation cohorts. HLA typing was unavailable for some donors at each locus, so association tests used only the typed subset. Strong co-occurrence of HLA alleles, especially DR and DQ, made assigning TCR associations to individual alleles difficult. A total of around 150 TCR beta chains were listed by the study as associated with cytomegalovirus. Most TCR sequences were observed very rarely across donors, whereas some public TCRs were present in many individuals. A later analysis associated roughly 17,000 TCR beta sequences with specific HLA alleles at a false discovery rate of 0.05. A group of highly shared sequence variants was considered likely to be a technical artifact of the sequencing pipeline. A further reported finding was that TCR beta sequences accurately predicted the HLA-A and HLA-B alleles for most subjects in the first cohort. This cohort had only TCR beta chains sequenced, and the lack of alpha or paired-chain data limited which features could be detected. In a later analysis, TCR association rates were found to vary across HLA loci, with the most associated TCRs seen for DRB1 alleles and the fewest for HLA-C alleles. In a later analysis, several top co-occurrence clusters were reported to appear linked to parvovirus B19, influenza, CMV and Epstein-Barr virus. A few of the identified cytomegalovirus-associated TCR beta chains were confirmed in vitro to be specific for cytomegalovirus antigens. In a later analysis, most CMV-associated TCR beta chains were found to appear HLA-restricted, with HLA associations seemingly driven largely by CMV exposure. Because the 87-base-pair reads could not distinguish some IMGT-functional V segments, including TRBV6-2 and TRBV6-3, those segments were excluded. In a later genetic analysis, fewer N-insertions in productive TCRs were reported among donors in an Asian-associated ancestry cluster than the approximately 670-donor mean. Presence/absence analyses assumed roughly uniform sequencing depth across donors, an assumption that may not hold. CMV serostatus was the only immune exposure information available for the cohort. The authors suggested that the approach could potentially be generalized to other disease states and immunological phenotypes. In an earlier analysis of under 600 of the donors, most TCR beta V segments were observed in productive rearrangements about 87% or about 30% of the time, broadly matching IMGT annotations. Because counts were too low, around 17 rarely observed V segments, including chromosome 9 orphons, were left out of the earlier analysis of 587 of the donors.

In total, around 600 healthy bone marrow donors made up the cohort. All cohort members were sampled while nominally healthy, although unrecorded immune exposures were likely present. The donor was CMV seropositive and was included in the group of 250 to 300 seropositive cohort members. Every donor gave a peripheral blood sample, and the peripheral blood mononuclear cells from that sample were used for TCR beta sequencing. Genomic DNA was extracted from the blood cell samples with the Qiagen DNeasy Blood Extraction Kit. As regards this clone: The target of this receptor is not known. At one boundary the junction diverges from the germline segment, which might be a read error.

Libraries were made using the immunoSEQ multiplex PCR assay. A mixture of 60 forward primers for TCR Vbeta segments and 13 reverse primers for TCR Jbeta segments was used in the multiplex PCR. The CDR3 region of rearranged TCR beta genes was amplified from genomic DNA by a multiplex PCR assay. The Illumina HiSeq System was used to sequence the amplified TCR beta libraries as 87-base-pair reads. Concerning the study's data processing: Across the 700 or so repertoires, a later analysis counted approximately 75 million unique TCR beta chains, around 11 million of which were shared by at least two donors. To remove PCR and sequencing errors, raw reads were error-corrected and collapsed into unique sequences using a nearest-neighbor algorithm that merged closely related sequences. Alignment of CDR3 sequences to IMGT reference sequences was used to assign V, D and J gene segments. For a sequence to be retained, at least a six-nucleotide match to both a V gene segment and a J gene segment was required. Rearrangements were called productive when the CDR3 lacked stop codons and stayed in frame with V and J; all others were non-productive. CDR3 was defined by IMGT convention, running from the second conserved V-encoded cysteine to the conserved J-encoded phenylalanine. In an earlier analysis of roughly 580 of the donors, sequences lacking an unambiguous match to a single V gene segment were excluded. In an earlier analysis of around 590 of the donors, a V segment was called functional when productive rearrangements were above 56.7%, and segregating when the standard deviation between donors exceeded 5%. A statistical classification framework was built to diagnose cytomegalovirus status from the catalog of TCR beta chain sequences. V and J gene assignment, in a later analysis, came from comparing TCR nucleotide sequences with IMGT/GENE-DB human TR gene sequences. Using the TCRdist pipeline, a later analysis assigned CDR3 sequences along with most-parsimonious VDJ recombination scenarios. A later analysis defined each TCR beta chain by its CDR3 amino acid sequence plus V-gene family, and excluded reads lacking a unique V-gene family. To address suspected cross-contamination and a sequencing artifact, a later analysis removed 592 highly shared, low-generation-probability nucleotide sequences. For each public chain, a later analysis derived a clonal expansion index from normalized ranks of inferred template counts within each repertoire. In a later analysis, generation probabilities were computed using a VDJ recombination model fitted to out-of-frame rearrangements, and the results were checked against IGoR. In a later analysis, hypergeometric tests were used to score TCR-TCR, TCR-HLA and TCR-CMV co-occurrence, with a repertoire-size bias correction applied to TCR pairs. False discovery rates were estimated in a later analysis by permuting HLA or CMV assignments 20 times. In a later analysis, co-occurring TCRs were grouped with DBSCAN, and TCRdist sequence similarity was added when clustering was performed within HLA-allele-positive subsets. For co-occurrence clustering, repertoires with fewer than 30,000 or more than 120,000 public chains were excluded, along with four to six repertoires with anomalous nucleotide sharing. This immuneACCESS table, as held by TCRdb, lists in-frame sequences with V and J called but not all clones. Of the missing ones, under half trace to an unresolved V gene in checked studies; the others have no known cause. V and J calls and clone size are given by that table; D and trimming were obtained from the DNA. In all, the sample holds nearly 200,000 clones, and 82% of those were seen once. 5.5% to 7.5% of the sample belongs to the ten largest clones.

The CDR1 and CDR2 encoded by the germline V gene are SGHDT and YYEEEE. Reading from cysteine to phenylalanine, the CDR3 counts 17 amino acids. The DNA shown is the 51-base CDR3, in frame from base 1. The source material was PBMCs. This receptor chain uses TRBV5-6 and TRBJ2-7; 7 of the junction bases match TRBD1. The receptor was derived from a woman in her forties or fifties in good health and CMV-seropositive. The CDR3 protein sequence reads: CASSLWPGQNYESQSRF. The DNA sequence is TGTGCCAGCAGCTTGTGGCCGGGACAGAATTACGAATCGCAGTCCCGCTTC.